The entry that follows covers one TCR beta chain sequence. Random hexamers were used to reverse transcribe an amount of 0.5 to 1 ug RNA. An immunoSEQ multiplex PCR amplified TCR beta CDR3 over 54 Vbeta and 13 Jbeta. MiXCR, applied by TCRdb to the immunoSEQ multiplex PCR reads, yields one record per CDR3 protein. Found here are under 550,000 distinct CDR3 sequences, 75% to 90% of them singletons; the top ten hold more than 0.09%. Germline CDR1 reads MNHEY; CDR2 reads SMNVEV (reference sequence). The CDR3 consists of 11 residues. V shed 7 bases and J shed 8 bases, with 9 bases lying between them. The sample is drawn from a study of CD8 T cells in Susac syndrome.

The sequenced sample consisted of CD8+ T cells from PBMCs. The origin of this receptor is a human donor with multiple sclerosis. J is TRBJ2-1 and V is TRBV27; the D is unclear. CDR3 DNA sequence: TGTGCCAGCACCCCAAGCGATGAGCAGTTCTTC. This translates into CASTPSDEQFF.